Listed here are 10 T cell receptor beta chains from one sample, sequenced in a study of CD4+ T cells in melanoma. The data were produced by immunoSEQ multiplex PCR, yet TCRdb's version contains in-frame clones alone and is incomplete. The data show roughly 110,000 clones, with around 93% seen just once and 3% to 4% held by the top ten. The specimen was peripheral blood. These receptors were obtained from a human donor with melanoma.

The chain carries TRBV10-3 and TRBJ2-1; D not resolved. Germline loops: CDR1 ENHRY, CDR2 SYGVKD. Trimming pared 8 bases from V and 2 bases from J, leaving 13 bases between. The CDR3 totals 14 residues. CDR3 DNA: TGTGCCATCGGGAAAGGGCGGACCTACAATGAGCAGTTCTTC. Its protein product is CAIGKGRTYNEQFF.

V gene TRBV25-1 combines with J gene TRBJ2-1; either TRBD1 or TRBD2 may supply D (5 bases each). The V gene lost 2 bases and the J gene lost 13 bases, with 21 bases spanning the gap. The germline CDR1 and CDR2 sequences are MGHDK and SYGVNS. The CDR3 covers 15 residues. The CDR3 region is CASSEGSTGRTKQFF. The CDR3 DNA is TGTGCCAGCAGTGAAGGGTCTACGGGACGGACGAAACAGTTCTTC.

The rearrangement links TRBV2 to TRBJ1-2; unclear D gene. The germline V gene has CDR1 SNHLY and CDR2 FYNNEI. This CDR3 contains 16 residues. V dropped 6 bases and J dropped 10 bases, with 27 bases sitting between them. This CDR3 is CASRPLYTVPDKDYTF. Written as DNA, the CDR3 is TGTGCCAGCAGACCACTTTACACGGTGCCAGATAAGGACTACACCTTC. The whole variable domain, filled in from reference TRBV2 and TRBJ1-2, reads EPEVTQTPSHQVTQMGQEVILRCVPISNHLYFYWYRQILGQKVEFLVSFYNNEISEKSEIFDDQFSVERPDGSNFTLKIRSTKLEDSAMYFCASRPLYTVPDKDYTFGSGTRLTVV.

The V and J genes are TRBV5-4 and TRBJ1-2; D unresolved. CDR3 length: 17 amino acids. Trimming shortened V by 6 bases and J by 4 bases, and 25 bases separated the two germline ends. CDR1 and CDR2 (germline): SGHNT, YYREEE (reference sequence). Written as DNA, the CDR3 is TGTGCCAGCAACCTCGACATGGTGGGTCTATCGGGCTATGGCTACACCTTC. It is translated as CASNLDMVGLSGYGYTF. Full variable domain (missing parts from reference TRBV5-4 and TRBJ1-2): ETGVTQSPTHLIKTRGQQVTLRCSSQSGHNTVSWYQQALGQGPQFIFQYYREEENGRGNFPPRFSGLQFPNYSSELNVNALELDDSALYLCASNLDMVGLSGYGYTFGSGTRLTVV.

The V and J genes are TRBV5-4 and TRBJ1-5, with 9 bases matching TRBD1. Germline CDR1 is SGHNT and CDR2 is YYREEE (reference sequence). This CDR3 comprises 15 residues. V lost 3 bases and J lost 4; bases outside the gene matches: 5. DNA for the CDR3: TGTGCCAGCAGCTCCGGGACAGGGAGAAATCAGCCCCAGCATTTT. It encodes CASSSGTGRNQPQHF.

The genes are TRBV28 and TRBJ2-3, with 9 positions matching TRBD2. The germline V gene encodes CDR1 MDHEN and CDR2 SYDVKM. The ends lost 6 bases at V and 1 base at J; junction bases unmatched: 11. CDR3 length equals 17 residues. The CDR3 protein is CASSDSYSGSGTDTQYF. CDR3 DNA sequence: TGTGCCAGCAGCGACTCGTATAGCGGGAGTGGCACAGATACGCAGTATTTT.

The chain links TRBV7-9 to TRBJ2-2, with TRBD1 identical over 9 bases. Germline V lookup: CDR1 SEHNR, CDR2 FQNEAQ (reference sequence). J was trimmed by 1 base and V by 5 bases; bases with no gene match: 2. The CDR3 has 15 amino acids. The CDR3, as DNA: TGTGCCAGCAGCCCGGACAGGGGGAACACCGGGGAGCTGTTTTTT. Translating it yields CASSPDRGNTGELFF. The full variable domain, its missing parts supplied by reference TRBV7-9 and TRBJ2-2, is DTGVSQNPRHKITKRGQNVTFRCDPISEHNRLYWYRQTLGQGPEFLTYFQNEAQLEKSRLLSDRFSAERPKGSFSTLEIQRTEQGDSAMYLCASSPDRGNTGELFFGEGSRLTVL.

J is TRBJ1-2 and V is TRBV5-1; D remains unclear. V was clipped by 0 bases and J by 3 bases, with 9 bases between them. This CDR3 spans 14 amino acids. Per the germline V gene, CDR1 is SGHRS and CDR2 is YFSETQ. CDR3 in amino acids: CASSLEGRDYGYTF. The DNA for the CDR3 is TGCGCCAGCAGCTTGGAAGGTAGAGACTATGGCTACACCTTC. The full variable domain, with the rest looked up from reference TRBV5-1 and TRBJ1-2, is KAGVTQTPRYLIKTRGQQVTLSCSPISGHRSVSWYQQTPGQGLQFLFEYFSETQRNKGNFPGRFSGRQFSNSRSEMNVSTLELGDSALYLCASSLEGRDYGYTFGSGTRLTVV.

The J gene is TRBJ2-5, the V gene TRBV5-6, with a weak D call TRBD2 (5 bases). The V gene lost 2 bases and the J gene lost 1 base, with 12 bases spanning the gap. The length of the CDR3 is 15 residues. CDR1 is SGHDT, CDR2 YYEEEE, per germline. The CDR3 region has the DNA TGTGCCAGCAGCTTAGAGGAGGCGATCCAAGAGACCCAGTACTTC. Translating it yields CASSLEEAIQETQYF.

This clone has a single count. The chain's CDR3 is CASSVSGNYGYTF. The DNA for the CDR3 is TGTGCCAGCAGTGTCTCGGGGAACTATGGCTACACCTTC. The chain is built from TRBV2 and TRBJ1-2; D is ambiguous. V gave up 4 bases and J gave up 2 bases, with 8 bases separating them. In germline, CDR1 is SNHLY, CDR2 FYNNEI. The CDR3 has 13 residues.